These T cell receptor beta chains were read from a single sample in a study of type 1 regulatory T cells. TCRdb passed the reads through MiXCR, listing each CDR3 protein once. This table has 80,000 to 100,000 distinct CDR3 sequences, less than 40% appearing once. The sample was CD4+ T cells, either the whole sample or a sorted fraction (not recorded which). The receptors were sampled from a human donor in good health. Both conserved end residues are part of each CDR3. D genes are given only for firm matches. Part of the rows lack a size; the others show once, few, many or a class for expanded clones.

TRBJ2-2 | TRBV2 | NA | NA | CASTEEGTGELFF | TGTGCCAGCACCGAGGAAGGTACCGGGGAGCTGTTTTTT
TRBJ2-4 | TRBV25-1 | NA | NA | CASSVERLGNIQYF | TGTGCCAGCAGTGTTGAGCGGTTGGGGAACATTCAGTACTTC
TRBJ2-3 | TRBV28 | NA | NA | CASSLISTDTQYF | TGTGCCAGCAGTTTAATCAGCACAGATACGCAGTATTTT
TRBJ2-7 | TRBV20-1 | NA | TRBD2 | CSASIREGGEQYF | TGCAGTGCTAGTATCCGGGAGGGGGGCGAGCAGTACTTC
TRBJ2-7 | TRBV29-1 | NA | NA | CSVAGGPYEQYF | TGCAGCGTCGCGGGCGGACCCTACGAGCAGTACTTC
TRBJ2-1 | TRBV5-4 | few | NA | CASSLVLQDEQFF | TGTGCCAGCAGCTTGGTCCTTCAAGATGAGCAGTTCTTC
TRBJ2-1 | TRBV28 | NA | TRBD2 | CASSLLRLAGEGQYYNEQFF | TGTGCCAGCAGTTTATTGCGGCTAGCGGGAGAGGGCCAATACTACAATGAGCAGTTCTTC
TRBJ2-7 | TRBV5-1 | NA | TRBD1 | CASSLITGTDLSYEQYF | TGCGCCAGCAGCTTGATCACCGGGACAGACCTCTCCTACGAGCAGTACTTC
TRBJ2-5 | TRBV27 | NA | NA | CASSFMRGEETQYF | TGTGCCAGCAGTTTCATGAGGGGGGAAGAGACCCAGTACTTC
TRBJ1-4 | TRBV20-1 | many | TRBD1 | CSAWTGGATNEKLFF | TGCAGTGCTTGGACAGGGGGCGCAACTAATGAAAAACTGTTTTTT
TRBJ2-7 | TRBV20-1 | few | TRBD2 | CSARGVAGDLSEQYF | TGCAGTGCTAGAGGGGTAGCGGGAGACTTATCCGAGCAGTACTTC
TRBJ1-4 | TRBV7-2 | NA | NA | CASNSSPGGELFF | TGTGCCAGCAACTCCTCACCGGGGGGAGAACTGTTTTTT
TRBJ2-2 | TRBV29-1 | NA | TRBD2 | CSVIKGGTGELFF | TGCAGCGTTATTAAGGGAGGGACCGGGGAGCTGTTTTTT
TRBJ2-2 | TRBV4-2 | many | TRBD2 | CASSQDRGAGETGELFF | TGTGCCAGCAGCCAAGATCGAGGAGCGGGAGAGACCGGGGAGCTGTTTTTT
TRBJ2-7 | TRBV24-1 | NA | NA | CATSDPSGNQAEQYF | TGTGCCACCAGTGATCCCAGCGGCAACCAGGCCGAGCAGTACTTC
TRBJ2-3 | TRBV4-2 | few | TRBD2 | CASSQDETSGRAVADTQYF | TGTGCCAGCAGCCAAGATGAGACTAGCGGGAGGGCCGTCGCAGATACGCAGTATTTT
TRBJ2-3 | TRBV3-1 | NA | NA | CASSQDPWEDPTDTQYF | TGTGCCAGCAGCCAAGATCCTTGGGAGGACCCAACAGATACGCAGTATTTT
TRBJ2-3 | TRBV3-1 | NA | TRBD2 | CASSQGPGAGGPSNTQYF | TGTGCCAGCAGCCAAGGACCCGGGGCGGGAGGTCCATCAAATACGCAGTATTTT
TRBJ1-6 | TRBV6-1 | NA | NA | CASSEKDTADSYNSPLHF | TGTGCCAGCAGTGAAAAGGACACCGCGGACTCCTATAATTCACCCCTCCACTTT
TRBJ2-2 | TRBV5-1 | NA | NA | CASSLDGRDTGGLFF | TGCGCCAGCAGCCTTGACGGACGGGACACCGGGGGGCTGTTTTTT
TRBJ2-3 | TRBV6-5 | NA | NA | CASRETVEVTDTQYF | TGTGCCAGCAGGGAAACGGTAGAGGTGACAGATACGCAGTATTTT
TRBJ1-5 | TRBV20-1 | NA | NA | CSARTSNQPQHF | TGCAGTGCTAGAACCAGCAATCAGCCCCAGCATTTT
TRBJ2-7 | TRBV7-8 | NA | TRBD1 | CASHTGQPYEQYF | TGTGCCAGCCACACGGGACAGCCCTACGAGCAGTACTTC
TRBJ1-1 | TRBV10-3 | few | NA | CAISGPGGANTEAFF | TGTGCCATCTCAGGCCCCGGGGGCGCCAACACTGAAGCTTTCTTT
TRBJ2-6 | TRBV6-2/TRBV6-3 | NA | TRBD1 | CASWGQLRANVLTF | TGTGCCAGCTGGGGACAGCTACGGGCCAACGTCCTGACTTTC
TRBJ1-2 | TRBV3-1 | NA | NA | CASRLGTFGYTF | TGTGCCAGCAGACTCGGGACGTTTGGCTACACCTTC
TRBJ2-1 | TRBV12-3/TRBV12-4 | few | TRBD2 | CASSFLTSGRAGYNEQFF | TGTGCCAGCAGTTTCTTGACTAGCGGGAGGGCCGGGTACAATGAGCAGTTCTTC
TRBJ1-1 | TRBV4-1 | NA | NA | CASRNGQVNTEAFF | TGCGCCAGCAGAAACGGACAAGTGAACACTGAAGCTTTCTTT
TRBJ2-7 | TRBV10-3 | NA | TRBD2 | CAISELAGGEQYF | TGTGCCATCAGTGAGCTAGCGGGAGGGGAGCAGTACTTC
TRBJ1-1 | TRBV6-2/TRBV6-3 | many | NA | CASSYSGLRTANTEAFF | TGTGCCAGCAGTTACTCGGGGCTTCGGACAGCTAACACTGAAGCTTTCTTT
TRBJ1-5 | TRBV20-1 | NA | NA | CSAEFRGDSNQPQHF | TGCAGTGCTGAATTCCGGGGGGATAGCAATCAGCCCCAGCATTTT
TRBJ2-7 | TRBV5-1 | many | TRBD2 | CASSLGTSGNHEQYF | TGCGCCAGCAGCTTGGGAACTAGCGGGAACCACGAGCAGTACTTC
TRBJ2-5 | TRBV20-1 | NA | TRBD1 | CSARDPARGHQETQYF | TGCAGTGCTAGAGATCCAGCCAGGGGGCACCAAGAGACCCAGTACTTC
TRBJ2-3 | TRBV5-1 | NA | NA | CASSLEGLDTQYF | TGCGCCAGCAGCTTGGAGGGTTTGGATACGCAGTATTTT
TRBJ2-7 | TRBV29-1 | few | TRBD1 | CSVRQGAWEQYF | TGCAGCGTAAGACAGGGGGCATGGGAGCAGTACTTC
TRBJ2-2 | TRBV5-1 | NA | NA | CASSLELPWGAGELFF | TGCGCCAGCAGCTTGGAGTTGCCGTGGGGGGCCGGGGAGCTGTTTTTT
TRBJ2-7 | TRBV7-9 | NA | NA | CASSLGLVGEQYF | TGTGCCAGCAGCTTGGGCTTAGTAGGCGAGCAGTACTTC